In this sample, the clone carrying this T cell receptor (beta chain) turned up once. Its specificity is not known. It was RNA transcripts that yielded the amplified TCR beta CDR3 regions. During a first-round RT-PCR of the TCR CDR3, the HTBI primer set was used. TCRdb called the multiplex PCR reads again in MiXCR, with one record for every CDR3 protein. In the table there are roughly 500,000 distinct CDR3 sequences, around 42% of which are singletons. Unmatched junction bases numbered 10, after V lost 5 bases and J lost 8 bases. Germline-derived CDR1 and CDR2 are SEHNR and FQNEAQ (reference sequence). This CDR3 comprises 14 residues. This sample was taken from a study of T cells in Graves' hyperthyroidism and ophthalmopathy. The study, taken as a whole, reports: Also found in blood were most expanded thyroid clonotypes above 0.001. Ophthalmopathy got predicted by the model a median roughly six months before its onset.

Diagnostic assessment was based on clinical symptoms, serum thyroxine and TRAb, thyroid ultrasound and orbital computed tomography. The source material was peripheral blood or thyroid tissue (not recorded which). The TCR comes from an adult woman with Graves' disease, either hyperthyroidism or ophthalmopathy (not recorded which). This chain connects TRBV7-9 to TRBJ2-5; 8 bases map to TRBD2. The CDR3 sequence: CASSPRAGEATQYF. DNA for the CDR3: TGTGCCAGCAGCCCACGAGCGGGAGAGGCTACCCAGTACTTC.